Listed here is a single T cell receptor beta chain. Germline V gives CDR1 GTSNPN, CDR2 SVGIG (reference sequence). The J segment lost 6 bases and the V segment lost 3 bases, leaving 9 bases of the junction unmatched. This CDR3 comprises 16 residues. The data stem from a study of Ad26.COV2.S vaccination and SARS-CoV-2 variants. Clones were read by immunoSEQ multiplex PCR, and TCRdb kept only the in-frame ones, dropping some. Among around 300,000 clones, less than 90% were seen once, and the ten largest hold around 6.6%. As to treatment: 15 to 20 received Ad26.COV2.S at low or high dose, single or two shots; several received placebo; per-sample allocation not given. After the first vaccine or placebo injection, samples were drawn on day 63.

V gene TRBV30 combines with J gene TRBJ1-6; 9 nucleotides match TRBD1. This sequence was found in a person aged 18 to 65 who received the Ad26.COV2.S COVID-19 vaccine or a placebo. Sequenced material: peripheral blood, taken in a trial of Ad26.COV2.S vaccine versus placebo. The CDR3 protein is CAWRDRGRGSNSPLHF. CDR3 DNA sequence: TGTGCCTGGAGGGACAGGGGACGGGGCTCTAATTCACCCCTCCACTTT.